This T cell receptor beta chain was profiled in a study of blood T cells in healthy people across ages. Study conclusions and caveats: TCR beta diversity per million T cells fell roughly linearly with age. The donors' CMV status was not determined, possibly confounding changes in expanded clonotypes.

V trimming: 0 bases; J trimming: 7 bases; junction bases outside the gene matches: 10. The CDR3 spans 16 residues. The germline CDR1 and CDR2 sequences are KGHSH and LQKENI. Per sample, extraction of total RNA gave at least 5.5 micrograms in every case. Combining a sample-barcoded 5' primer with a J-beta primer mix, a second PCR ran for about 6 to 12 cycles. TCRdb re-derived calls from the 5' RACE reads in MiXCR, one entry per CDR3 protein. Among 700,000 to 900,000 distinct CDR3 sequences listed, around 25% were seen once. Of note for this clonotype: The antigen remains unidentified.

The sample was also reused in another study, on T cells of mothers and their children.

J is TRBJ2-5 and V is TRBV18; TRBD1 aligns across 8 bases. Input material: blood. The origin of this receptor is a boy younger than 18 in good health. This chain's CDR3 is CASSPPQDRAIGTQYF. As DNA, the CDR3 is TGTGCCAGCTCACCACCCCAGGACAGGGCCATAGGGACCCAGTACTTC.